This TCR beta chain was recovered during a study of spatial heterogeneity in lung cancer (dated by TCRdb to the late 2010s). General notes on the study: Beta-chain transcripts were consistently detected in greater numbers than alpha-chain transcripts, which likely reflected higher beta-chain transcript abundance. TCR repertoire features were related to nonsynonymous mutation counts determined by whole-exome sequencing of tumor tissue. In the raw uncorrected reads, each unique combination of TCR and UMI appeared on average more than ten times. The study quantitatively compared TCR alpha and beta repertoires across multiple tumor regions, matched nontumor lung and blood in non-small cell lung cancer. At surgery, 200 or so tumor regions, 61 to 65 matched nontumor lung samples and fewer than 60 PBMC samples were TCR-sequenced for both alpha and beta chains.

The full study reports these points: Additional single-cell paired TCR alpha and beta sequencing was considered necessary to confirm, at a functional level, the hypothesis that regional TCRs recognize regional mutations. Ubiquitous expanded tumor TCRs were found in blood more often at tumor resection than at routine follow-up.

This clonotype was detected ten times or more. The clone's antigen remains unknown. No base-level quality is on record; no much larger clone is a single base apart. The time point tag for this specimen amounts to: sample taken at primary tumor resection. For TCR sequencing, whole RNA was extracted from tumor and nontumor lung tissue, or from cryopreserved PBMC samples, and no cell sorting was done. Donors were about 70 patients with early-stage, untreated non-small cell lung cancer from the lung TRACERx cohort. Only patients with enough RNA available from two or more tumor regions were chosen for TCR sequencing. V sheds 7 bases and J sheds 3 bases, leaving 10 bases between their ends. Reading the germline V gene gives CDR1 MNHNS and CDR2 SASEGT. The CDR3 has 13 amino acids, counting the end cysteine and phenylalanine. The CDR3 DNA has 39 bases and is translated from base 1. Library generation was performed with 5' RACE. The sequencer was a NextSeq 500. The TCR library protocol attached a unique molecular identifier to each TCR cDNA molecule to allow correction of PCR and sequencing errors. The authors processed their data as follows. TCR identification, UMI-based error correction and CDR3 extraction were performed with Decombinator tools. Expanded TCRs were defined as those above a frequency of 2 per 1,000, corresponding to the top 1% of the tumor frequency distribution. Rényi diversity was computed with the R vegan package after subsampling each repertoire 100 times to 5,000 TCRs. To build CDR3 similarity networks, amino acid triplet string-kernel similarity was used, and CDR3s were connected when their pairwise similarity was above 0.82. TCRdb reprocessed the public reads (quality trimming at Q25 with fastp, clone calling with MiXCR) and kept in-frame beta chains. Rows with one shared CDR3 protein collapse into an entry with the most common genes and DNA. The V and J calls come from TCRdb's annotation, not from the publication. The sample data list 45,000 to 65,000 distinct CDR3 sequences, and less than 8.5% of these were observed just once. Together, the top ten hold roughly 2.7% of the sample.

Here the sequenced sample was PBMCs, taken at surgery. The origin of this receptor is a female donor with early-stage non-small cell lung cancer. The chain couples TRBV6-1 to TRBJ1-5; the D gene identity is not certain. This receptor has the CDR3 CASMRTANQPQHF. The DNA sequence reads TGTGCCAGCATGAGGACGGCCAATCAGCCCCAGCATTTT.